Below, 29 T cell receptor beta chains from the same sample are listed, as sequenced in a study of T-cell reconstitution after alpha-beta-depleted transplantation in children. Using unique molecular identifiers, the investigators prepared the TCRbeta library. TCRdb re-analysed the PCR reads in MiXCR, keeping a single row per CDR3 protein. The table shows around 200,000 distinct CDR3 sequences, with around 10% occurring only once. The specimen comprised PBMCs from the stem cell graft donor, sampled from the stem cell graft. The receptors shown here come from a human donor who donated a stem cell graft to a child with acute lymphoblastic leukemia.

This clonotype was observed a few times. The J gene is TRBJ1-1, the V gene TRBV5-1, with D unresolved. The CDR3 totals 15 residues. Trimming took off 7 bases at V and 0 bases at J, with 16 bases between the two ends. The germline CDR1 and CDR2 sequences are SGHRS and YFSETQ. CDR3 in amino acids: CASARTGNMNTEAFF. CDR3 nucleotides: TGCGCCAGCGCCCGGACGGGGAACATGAACACTGAAGCTTTCTTT.

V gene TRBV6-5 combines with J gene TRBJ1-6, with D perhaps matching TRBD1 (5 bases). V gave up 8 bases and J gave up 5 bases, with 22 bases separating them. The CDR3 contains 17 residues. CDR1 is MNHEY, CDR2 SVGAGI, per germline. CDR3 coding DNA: TGTGCCAGCGCTAGGGACGAAGGGGCAGGCCATAATTCACCCCTCCACTTT. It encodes CASARDEGAGHNSPLHF.

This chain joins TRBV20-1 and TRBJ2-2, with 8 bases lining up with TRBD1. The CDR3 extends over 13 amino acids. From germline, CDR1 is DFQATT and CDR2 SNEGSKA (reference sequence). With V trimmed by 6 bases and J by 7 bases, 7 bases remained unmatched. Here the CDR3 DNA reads TGCAGTGCACCGGACAGGGACGGCGGGGAGCTGTTTTTT. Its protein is CSAPDRDGGELFF.

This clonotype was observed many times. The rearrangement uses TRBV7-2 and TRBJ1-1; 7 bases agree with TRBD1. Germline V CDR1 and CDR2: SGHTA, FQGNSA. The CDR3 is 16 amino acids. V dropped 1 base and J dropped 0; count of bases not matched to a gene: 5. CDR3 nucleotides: TGTGCCAGCAGCTTAGGGGACAGACCATTGAACACTGAAGCTTTCTTT. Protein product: CASSLGDRPLNTEAFF. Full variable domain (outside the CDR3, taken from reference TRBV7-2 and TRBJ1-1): GAGVSQSPSNKVTEKGKDVELRCDPISGHTALYWYRQSLGQGLEFLIYFQGNSAPDKSGLPSDRFSAERTGGSVSTLTIQRTQQEDSAVYLCASSLGDRPLNTEAFFGQGTRLTVV.

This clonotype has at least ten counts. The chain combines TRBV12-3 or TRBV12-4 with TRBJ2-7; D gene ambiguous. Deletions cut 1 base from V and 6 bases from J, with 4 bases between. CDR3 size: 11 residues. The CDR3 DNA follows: TGTGCCAGCAGTTTAGACGGCGAGCAGTACTTC. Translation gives CASSLDGEQYF.

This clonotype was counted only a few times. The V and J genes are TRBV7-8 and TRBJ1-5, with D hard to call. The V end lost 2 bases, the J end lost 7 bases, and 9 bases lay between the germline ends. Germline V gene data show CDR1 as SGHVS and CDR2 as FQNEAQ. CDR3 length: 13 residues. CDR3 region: CASSLYSGQPQHF. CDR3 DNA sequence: TGTGCCAGCAGCTTATATTCGGGACAGCCCCAGCATTTT.

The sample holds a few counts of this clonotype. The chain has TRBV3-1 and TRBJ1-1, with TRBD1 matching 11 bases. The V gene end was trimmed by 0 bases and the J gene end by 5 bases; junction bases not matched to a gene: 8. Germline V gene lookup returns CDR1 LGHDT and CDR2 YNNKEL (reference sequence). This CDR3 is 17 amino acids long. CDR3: CASSQDFGQGARTEAFF. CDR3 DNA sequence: TGTGCCAGCAGCCAAGATTTCGGACAGGGGGCGCGTACTGAAGCTTTCTTT.

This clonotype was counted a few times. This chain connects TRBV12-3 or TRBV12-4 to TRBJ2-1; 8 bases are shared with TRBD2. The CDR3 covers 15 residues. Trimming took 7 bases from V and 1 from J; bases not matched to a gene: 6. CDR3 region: CASIEAGASYNEQFF. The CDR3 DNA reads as TGTGCCAGCATCGAAGCGGGGGCGTCCTACAATGAGCAGTTCTTC.

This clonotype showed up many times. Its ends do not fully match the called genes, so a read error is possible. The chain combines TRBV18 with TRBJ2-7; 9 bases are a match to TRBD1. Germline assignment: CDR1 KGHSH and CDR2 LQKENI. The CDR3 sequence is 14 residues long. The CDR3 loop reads CASSPERQPGQGRF. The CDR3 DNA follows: TGTGCCAGCTCACCTGAACGCCAACCGGGACAGGGTAGATTC.

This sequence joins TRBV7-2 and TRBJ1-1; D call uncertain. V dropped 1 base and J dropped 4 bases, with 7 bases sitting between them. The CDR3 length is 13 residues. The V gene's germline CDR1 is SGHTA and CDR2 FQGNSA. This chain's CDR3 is CASSLEGFTEAFF. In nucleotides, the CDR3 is TGTGCCAGCAGCTTAGAAGGGTTCACTGAAGCTTTCTTT.

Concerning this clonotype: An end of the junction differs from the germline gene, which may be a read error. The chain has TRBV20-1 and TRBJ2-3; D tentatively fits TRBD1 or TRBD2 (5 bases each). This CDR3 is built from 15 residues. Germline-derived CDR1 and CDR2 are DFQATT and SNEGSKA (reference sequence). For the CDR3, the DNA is TGCTGTGCTAGAGGGGTTATCGCCCTCACAGATACGCAGTATTTT. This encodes CCARGVIALTDTQYF.

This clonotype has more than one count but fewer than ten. The CDR3 loop is CASSLGDSLYEQYF. The CDR3 region has the DNA TGTGCCAGCAGTCTCGGGGACAGCCTCTACGAGCAGTACTTC. This sequence joins TRBV12-3 or TRBV12-4 and TRBJ2-7; 7 nucleotides agree with TRBD1. CDR3 length: 14 residues. Losses at the gene ends were 5 bases for V and 3 bases for J; bases not matched to a gene: 7.

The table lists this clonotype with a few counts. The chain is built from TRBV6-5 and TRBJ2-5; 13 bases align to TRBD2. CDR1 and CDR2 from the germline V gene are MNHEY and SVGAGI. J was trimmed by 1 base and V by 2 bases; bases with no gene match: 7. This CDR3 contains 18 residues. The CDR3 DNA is TGTGCCAGCAGTTACAACTCGCGACTAGCGGGGGGCCAAGAGACCCAGTACTTC. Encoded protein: CASSYNSRLAGGQETQYF.

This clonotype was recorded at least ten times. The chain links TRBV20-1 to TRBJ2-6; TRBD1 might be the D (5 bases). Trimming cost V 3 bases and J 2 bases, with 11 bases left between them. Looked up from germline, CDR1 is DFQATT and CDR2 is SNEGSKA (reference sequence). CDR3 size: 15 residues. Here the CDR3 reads CSASMAGTGANVLTF. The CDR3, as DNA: TGCAGTGCTAGCATGGCAGGGACTGGGGCCAACGTCCTGACTTTC.

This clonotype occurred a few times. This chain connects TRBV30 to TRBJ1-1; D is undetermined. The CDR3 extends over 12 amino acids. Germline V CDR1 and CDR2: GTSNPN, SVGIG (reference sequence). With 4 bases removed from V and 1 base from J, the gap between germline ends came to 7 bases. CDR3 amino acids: CAWINPNTEAFF. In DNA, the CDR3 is TGTGCCTGGATTAACCCGAACACTGAAGCTTTCTTT.

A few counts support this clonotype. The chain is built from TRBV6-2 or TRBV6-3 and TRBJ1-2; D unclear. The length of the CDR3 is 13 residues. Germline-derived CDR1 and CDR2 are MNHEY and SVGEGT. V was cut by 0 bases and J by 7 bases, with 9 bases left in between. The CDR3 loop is CASSYSGESGYTF. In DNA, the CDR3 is TGTGCCAGCAGTTACTCCGGGGAAAGTGGCTACACCTTC.

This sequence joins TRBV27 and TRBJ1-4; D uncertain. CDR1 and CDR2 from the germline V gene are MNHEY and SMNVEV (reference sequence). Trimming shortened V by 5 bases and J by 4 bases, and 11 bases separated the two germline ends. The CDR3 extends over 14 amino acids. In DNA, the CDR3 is TGTGCCAGCAGTCTCGGACCTAGTAATGAAAAACTGTTTTTT. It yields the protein CASSLGPSNEKLFF.

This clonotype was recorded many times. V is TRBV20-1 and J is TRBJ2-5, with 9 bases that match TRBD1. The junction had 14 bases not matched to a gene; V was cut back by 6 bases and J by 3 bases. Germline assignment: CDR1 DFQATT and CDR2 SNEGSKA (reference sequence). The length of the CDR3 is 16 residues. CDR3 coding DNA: TGCAGTGCCTTAAACTGGGGACAGGGTTTCAAAGAGACCCAGTACTTC. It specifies CSALNWGQGFKETQYF.

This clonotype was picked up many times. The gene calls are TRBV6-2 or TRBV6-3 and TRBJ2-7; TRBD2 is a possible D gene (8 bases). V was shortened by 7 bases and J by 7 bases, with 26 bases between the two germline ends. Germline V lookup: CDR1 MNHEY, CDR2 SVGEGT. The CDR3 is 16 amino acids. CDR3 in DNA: TGTGCCAGCATTCCTTCCTCGGGAGGGGGCAAAAGTGAGCAGTACTTC. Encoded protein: CASIPSSGGGKSEQYF.

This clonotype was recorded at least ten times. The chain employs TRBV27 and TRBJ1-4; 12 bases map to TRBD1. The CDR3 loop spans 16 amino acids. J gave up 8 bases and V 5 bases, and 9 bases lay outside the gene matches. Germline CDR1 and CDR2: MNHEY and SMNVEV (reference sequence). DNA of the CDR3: TGTGCCAGCAGTAGGGGACAGGGGGCGTTAAAGGAAAAACTGTTTTTT. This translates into CASSRGQGALKEKLFF. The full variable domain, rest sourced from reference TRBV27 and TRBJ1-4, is EAQVTQNPRYLITVTGKKLTVTCSQNMNHEYMSWYRQDPGLGLRQIYYSMNVEVTDKGDVPEGYKVSRKEKRNFPLILESPSPNQTSLYFCASSRGQGALKEKLFFGSGTQLSVL.

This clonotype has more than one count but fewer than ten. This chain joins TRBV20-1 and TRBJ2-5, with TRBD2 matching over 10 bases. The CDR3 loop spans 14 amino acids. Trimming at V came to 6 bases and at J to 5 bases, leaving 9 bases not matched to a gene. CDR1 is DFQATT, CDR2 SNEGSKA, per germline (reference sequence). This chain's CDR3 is CSATSGGAGETQYF. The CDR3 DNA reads TGCAGTGCCACAAGCGGGGGGGCCGGTGAGACCCAGTACTTC.

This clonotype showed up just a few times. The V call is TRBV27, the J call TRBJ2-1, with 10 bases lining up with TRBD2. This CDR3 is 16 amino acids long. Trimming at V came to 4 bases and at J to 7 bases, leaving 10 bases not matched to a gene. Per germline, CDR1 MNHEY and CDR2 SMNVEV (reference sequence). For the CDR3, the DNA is TGTGCCAGCAGTTACGGCAGAGCGGGGGGGCGAAATGAGCAGTTCTTC. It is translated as CASSYGRAGGRNEQFF.

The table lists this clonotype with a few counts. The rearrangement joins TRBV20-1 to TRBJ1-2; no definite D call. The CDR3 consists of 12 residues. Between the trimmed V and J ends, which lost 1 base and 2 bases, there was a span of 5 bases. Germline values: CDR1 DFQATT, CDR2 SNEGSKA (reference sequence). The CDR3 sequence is CSARVENYGYTF. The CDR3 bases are TGCAGTGCTAGAGTGGAAAACTATGGCTACACCTTC.

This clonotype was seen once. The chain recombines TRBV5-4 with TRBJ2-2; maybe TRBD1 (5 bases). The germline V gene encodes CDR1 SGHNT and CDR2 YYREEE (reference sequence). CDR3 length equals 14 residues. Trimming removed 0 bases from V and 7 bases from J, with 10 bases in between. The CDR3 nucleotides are TGTGCCAGCAGCTTGGAACTTAGGGGCGGGGAGCTGTTTTTT. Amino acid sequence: CASSLELRGGELFF.

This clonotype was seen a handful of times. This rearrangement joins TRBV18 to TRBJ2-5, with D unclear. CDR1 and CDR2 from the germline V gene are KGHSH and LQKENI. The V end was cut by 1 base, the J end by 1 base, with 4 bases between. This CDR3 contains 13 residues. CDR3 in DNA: TGTGCCAGCTCACCACGAGCCCAAGAGACCCAGTACTTC. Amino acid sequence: CASSPRAQETQYF.

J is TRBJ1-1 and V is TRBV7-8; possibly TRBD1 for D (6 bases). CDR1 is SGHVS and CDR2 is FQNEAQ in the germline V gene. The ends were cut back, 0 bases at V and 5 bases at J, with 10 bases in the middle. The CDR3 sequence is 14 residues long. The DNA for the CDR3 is TGTGCCAGCAGCTTAGCCCCAGGGGAGACTGAAGCTTTCTTT. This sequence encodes CASSLAPGETEAFF.

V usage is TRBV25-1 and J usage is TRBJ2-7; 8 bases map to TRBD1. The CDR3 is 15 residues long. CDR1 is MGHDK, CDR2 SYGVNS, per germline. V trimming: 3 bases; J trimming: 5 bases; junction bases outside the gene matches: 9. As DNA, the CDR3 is TGTGCCAGCAGTGATACCGGGACAGGAGTAGACGAGCAGTACTTC. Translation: CASSDTGTGVDEQYF.

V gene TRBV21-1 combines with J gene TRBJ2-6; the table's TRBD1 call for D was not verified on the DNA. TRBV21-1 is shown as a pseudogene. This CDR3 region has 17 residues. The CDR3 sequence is CASSKRSGKSGANVLTF. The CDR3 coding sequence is TGTGCCAGCAGCAAACGCTCAGGGAAATCTGGGGCCAACGTCCTGACTTTC.

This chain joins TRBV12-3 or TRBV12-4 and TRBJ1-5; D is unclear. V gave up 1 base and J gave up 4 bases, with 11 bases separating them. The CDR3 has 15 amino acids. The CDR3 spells CASSLDGVGNQPQHF. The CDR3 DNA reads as TGTGCCAGCAGTTTAGATGGGGTCGGGAATCAGCCCCAGCATTTT.